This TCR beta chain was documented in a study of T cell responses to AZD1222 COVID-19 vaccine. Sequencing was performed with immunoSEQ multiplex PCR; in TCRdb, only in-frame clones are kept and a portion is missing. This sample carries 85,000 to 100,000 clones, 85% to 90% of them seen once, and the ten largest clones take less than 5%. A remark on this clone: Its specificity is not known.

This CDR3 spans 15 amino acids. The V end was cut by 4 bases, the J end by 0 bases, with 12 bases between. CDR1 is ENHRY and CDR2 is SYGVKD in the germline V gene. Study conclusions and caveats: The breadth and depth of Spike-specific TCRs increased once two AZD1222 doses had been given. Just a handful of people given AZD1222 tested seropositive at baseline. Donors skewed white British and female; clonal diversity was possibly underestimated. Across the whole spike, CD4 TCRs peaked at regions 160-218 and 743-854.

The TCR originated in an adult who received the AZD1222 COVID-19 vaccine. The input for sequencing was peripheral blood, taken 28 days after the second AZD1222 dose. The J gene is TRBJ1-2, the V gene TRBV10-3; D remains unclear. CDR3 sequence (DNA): TGTGCCATCAGTGCCCCTGGACCCTCTAACTATGGCTACACCTTC. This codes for CAISAPGPSNYGYTF.